This T cell receptor (beta chain) appears in the sequencing data of a study of blood T cell repertoires in COVID-19. Across the study: Italy, Spain and the United States were the sources of the convalescent and acute COVID-19 samples. Sample material is recorded as cDNA or gDNA derived from T cells, B-cell-depleted T cells, or PBMCs.

V shed 0 bases and J shed 5 bases, with 22 bases lying between them. The CDR3 is made up of 18 amino acids. Germline values: CDR1 LGHNA, CDR2 YSLEER. The authors' processing: Cell counts per sample came from amplifying reference gene primers. Produced via immunoSEQ multiplex PCR; TCRdb's table is partial and in-frame only. V, J and clone size reflect that table, while D and trimming were determined from the DNA. The table has over 35,000 clones, roughly 85% seen once. This clonotype was obtained from a man aged 55 to 70 with active COVID-19. Sample: peripheral blood. V gene TRBV4-3 combines with J gene TRBJ2-5, with a tentative D call TRBD2 (6 bases). The CDR3 spells CASSQEPPGGSSGETQYF. The CDR3 coding sequence is TGCGCCAGCAGCCAAGAGCCCCCCGGGGGTAGCTCGGGGGAGACCCAGTACTTC.